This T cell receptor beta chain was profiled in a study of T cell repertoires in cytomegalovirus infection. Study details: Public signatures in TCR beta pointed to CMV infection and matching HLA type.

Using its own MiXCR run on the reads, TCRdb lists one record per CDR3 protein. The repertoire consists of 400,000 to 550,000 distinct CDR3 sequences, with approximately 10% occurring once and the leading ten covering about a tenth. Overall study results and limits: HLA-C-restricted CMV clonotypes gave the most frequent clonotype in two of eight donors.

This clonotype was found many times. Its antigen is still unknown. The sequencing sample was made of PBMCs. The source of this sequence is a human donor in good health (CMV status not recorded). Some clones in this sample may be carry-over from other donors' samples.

The CDR3 DNA reads TGTGCCAGCAGTTTCCTCACTGAAGCTTTCTTT. Translation: CASSFLTEAFF. The chain links TRBV12-3 or TRBV12-4 to TRBJ1-1, with unresolved D. Trimming pared 3 bases from V and 4 bases from J, leaving 3 bases between. The CDR3 has 11 amino acids.